This passage covers 6 T cell receptor beta chains from one sample sequenced in a study of cytomegalovirus exposure and HLA in healthy donors. The PCR ran on 60 Vbeta and 13 Jbeta primers. TCRdb's copy holds only in-frame clones and misses some; the assay was immunoSEQ multiplex PCR. The sample holds some 250,000 clones, about 81% seen once. Sequenced sample: PBMCs. These receptors originate from a woman between 40 and 55 years old in good health and CMV-seropositive.

The chain combines TRBV2 with TRBJ2-3; TRBD1 might be the D (5 bases). The V gene lost 8 bases and the J gene lost 3 bases, with 15 bases spanning the gap. Germline loops: CDR1 SNHLY, CDR2 FYNNEI. The CDR3 runs to 14 residues. The CDR3 spells CASCQTERTDTQYF. The CDR3 DNA reads as TGTGCCAGCTGTCAGACAGAGCGTACAGATACGCAGTATTTT.

This clone was picked up a small number of times. The genes are TRBV9 and TRBJ2-3; TRBD2 matches 8 bases. Germline-derived CDR1 and CDR2 are SGDLS and YYNGEE. V shed 4 bases and J 0 bases; nucleotides not matched to a gene: 22. This CDR3 has 21 amino acids. The CDR3 reads CASSKPLGLAGPVTSTDTQYF. In DNA form, the CDR3 reads TGTGCCAGCAGCAAACCCCTGGGGTTAGCGGGACCAGTCACTAGCACAGATACGCAGTATTTT.

This clone showed up just once. The chain couples TRBV4-1 to TRBJ2-1, with 15 bases fitting TRBD2. Trimming removed 1 base from V and 10 bases from J; junction bases left unmatched: 2. Germline V lookup: CDR1 MGHRA, CDR2 YSYEKL. The CDR3 is 15 amino acids. The CDR3, as DNA: TGCGCCAGCAGCCAAGGGACTAGCGGGAGGGGCGAGCAGTTCTTC. It specifies CASSQGTSGRGEQFF.

The V and J genes are TRBV7-3 and TRBJ1-2, with TRBD1 identical over 9 bases. The CDR3 covers 15 residues. J was trimmed by 3 bases and V by 5 bases; bases with no gene match: 7. Germline-derived CDR1 and CDR2 are SGHTA and FQGTGA. CDR3 amino acids: CASSDRGGRHYGYTF. Here the CDR3 DNA reads TGTGCCAGCAGCGACAGGGGGGGGAGACACTATGGCTACACCTTC.

This chain links TRBV12-5 with TRBJ1-1; D not resolved. The V gene's germline CDR1 is LGHNT and CDR2 FRNRAP. V lost 5 bases and J lost 1, with 8 bases in between. This CDR3 is 13 amino acids long. This chain's CDR3 is CASGRLENTEAFF. The CDR3 DNA is TGTGCTAGTGGTCGCCTAGAGAACACTGAAGCTTTCTTT.

The chain carries TRBV25-1 and TRBJ1-3, with D perhaps matching TRBD1 (6 bases). Per germline, CDR1 MGHDK and CDR2 SYGVNS. Trimming took off 5 bases at V and 0 bases at J, with 14 bases between the two ends. CDR3 length: 16 amino acids. The CDR3 nucleotides are TGTGCCAGCAGTCCTCAAGACAGGATCTCTGGAAACACCATATATTTT. This encodes CASSPQDRISGNTIYF.